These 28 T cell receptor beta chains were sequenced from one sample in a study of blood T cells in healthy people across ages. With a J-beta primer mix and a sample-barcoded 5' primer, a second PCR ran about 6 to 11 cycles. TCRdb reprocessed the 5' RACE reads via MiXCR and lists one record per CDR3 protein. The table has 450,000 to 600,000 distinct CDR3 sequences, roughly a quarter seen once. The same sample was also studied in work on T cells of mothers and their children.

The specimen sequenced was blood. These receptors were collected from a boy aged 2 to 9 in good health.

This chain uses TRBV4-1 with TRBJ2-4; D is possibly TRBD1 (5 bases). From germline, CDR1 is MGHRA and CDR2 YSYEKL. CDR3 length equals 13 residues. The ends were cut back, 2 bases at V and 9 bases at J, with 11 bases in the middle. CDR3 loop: CASSQSAGIIQYF. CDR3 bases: TGCGCCAGCAGCCAATCCGCAGGGATCATTCAGTACTTC.

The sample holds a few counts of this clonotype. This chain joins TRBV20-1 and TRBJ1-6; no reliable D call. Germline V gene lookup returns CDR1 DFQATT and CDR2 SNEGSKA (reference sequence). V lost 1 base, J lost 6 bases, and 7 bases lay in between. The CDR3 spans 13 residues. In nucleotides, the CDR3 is TGCAGTGCTAGAGGTGACCTTAATTCACCCCTCCACTTT. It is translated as CSARGDLNSPLHF.

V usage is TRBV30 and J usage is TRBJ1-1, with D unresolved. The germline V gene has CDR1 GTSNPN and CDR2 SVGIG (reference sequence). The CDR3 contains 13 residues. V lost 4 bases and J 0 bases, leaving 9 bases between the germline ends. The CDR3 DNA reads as TGTGCCTGGAATAGAGGGTTGAACACTGAAGCTTTCTTT. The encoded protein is CAWNRGLNTEAFF.

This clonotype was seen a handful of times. The CDR3, as DNA: TGTGCCAGCGGTCCGCGGGGGGAAACCGGGGAGCTGTTTTTT. It codes for CASGPRGETGELFF. The V call is TRBV3-1, the J call TRBJ2-2; 8 nucleotides align to TRBD2. Trimming took 8 bases from V and 5 from J; bases not matched to a gene: 7. CDR1 and CDR2 (germline): LGHDT, YNNKEL (reference sequence). The CDR3 covers 14 residues.

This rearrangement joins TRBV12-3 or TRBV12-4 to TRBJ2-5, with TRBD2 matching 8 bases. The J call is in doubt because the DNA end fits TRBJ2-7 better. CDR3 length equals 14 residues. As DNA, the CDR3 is TGTGCCAGCAGCAAAAGCGGGAGCACCTACGAGCAGTACTTC. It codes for CASSKSGSTYEQYF.

Here the CDR3 DNA reads TGTGCCAGCAGCTTAGCGCCATCGAACACTGAAGCTTTCTTT. Amino acid sequence: CASSLAPSNTEAFF. The chain joins TRBV7-2 to TRBJ1-1; no definite D call. V lost 0 bases and J 1 base, leaving 6 bases between the germline ends. The CDR3 extends over 14 amino acids. Germline CDR1 is SGHTA and CDR2 is FQGNSA.

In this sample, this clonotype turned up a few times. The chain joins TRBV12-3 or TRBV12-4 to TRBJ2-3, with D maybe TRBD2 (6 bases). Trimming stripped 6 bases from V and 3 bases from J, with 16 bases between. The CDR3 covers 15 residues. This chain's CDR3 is CASSYGTASTDTQYF. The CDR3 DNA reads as TGTGCCAGCAGCTATGGGACTGCTAGTACAGATACGCAGTATTTT.

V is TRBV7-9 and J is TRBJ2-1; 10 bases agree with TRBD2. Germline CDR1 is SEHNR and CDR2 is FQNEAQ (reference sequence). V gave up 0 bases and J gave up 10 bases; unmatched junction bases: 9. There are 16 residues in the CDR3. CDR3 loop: CASSLARASGRTEQFF. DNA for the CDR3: TGTGCCAGCAGCTTAGCGCGGGCTAGCGGGAGAACGGAGCAGTTCTTC. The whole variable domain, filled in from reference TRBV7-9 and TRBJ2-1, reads DTGVSQNPRHKITKRGQNVTFRCDPISEHNRLYWYRQTLGQGPEFLTYFQNEAQLEKSRLLSDRFSAERPKGSFSTLEIQRTEQGDSAMYLCASSLARASGRTEQFFGPGTRLTVL.

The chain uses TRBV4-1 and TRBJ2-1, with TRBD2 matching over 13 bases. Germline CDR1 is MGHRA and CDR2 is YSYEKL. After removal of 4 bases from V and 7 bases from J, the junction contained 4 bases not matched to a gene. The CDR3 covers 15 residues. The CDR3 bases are TGCGCCAGCAGCCGTCCGGGACTAGCGGGAAATGAGCAGTTCTTC. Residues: CASSRPGLAGNEQFF.

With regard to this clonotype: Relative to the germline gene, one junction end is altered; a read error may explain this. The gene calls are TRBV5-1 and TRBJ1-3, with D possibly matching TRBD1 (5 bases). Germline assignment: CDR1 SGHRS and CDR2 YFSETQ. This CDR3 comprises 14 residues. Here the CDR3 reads CASSSGQPGNTIYF. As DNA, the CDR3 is TGTGCCAGCAGCTCAGGGCAGCCTGGAAACACCATATATTTT.

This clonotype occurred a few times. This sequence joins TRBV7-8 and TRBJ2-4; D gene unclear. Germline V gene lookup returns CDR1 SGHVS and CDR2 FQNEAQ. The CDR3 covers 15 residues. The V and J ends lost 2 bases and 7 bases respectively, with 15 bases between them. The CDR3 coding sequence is TGTGCCAGCAGCTTAATATCTACAATCGAGAACATTCAGTACTTC. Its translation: CASSLISTIENIQYF.

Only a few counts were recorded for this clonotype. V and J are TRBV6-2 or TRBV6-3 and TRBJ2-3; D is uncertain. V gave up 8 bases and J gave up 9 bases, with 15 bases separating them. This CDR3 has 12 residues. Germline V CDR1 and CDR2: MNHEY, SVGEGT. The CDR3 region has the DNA TGTGCCAGCGGTCCACTAAGGATAACGCAGTATTTT. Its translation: CASGPLRITQYF.

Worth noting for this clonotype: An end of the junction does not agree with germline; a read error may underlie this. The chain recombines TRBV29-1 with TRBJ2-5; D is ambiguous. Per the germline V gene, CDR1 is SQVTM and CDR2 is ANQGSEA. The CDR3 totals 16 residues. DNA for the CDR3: TGCAGCGTTGAAGGGGCGACGACAAAAGAATTAGAGACCCGGTACTTC. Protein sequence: CSVEGATTKELETRYF.

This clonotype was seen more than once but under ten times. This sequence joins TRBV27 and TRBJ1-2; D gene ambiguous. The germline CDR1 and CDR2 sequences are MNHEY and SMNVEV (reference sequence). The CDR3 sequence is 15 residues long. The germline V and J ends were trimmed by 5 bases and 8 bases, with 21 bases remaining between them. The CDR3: CASSGLEQPRGGYTF. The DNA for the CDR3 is TGTGCCAGCAGTGGGTTAGAACAGCCCCGGGGAGGCTACACCTTC.

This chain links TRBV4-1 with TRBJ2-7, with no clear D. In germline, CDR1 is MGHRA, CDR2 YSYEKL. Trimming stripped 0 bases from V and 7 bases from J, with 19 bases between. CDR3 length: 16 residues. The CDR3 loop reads CASSQDHPAFAVEQYF. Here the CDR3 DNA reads TGCGCCAGCAGCCAAGATCATCCCGCATTTGCGGTAGAGCAGTACTTC.

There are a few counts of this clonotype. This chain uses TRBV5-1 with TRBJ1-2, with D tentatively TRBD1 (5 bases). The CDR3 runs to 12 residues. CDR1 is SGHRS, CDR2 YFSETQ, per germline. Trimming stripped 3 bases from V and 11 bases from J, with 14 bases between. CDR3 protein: CASSSAGLSYTF. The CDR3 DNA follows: TGCGCCAGCAGCTCCGCAGGGTTGAGTTACACCTTC.

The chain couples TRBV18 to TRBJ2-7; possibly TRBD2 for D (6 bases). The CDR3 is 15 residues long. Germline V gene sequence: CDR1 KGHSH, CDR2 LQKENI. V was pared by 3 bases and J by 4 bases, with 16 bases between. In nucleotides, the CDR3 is TGTGCCAGCTCACCCCCAGGTCGGGGGAGGTACGAGCAGTACTTC. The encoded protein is CASSPPGRGRYEQYF. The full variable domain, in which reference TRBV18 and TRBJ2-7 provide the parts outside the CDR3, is NAGVMQNPRHLVRRRGQEARLRCSPMKGHSHVYWYRQLPEEGLKFMVYLQKENIIDESGMPKERFSAEFPKEGPSILRIQQVVRGDSAAYFCASSPPGRGRYEQYFGPGTRLTVT.

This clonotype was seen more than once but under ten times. CDR3 DNA: TGTGCCAGCAGCGTCTACTCGAACACCGGGGAGCTGTTTTTT. Its protein product is CASSVYSNTGELFF. V usage is TRBV9 and J usage is TRBJ2-2; D remains unclear. CDR1 SGDLS and CDR2 YYNGEE come from the germline V gene. The V end was cut by 2 bases, the J end by 0 bases, with 5 bases between. The CDR3 is 14 amino acids.

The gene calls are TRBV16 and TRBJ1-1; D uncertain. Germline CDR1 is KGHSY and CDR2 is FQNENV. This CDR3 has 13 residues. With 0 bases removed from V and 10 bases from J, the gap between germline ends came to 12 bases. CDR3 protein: CASSQSPISLAFF. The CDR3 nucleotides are TGTGCCAGCAGCCAATCGCCAATCAGCCTAGCTTTCTTT.

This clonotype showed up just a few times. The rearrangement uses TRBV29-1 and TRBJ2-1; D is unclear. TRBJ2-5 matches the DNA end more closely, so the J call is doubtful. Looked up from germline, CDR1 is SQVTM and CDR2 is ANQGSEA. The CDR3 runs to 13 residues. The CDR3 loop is CSVESALRETQYF. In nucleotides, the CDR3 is TGCAGCGTTGAAAGCGCTCTCCGTGAGACCCAGTACTTC.

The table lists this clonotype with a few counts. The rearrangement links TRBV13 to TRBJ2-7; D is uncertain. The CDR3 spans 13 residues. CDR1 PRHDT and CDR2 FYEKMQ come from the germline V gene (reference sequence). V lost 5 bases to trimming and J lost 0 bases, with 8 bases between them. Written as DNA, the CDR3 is TGTGCCAGCAGCCTCAGTCACTCCTACGAGCAGTACTTC. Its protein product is CASSLSHSYEQYF.

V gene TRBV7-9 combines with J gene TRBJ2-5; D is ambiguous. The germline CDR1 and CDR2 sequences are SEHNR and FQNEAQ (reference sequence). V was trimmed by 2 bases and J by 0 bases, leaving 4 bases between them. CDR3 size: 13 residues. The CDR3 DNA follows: TGTGCCAGCAGCTTACTAAACCAAGAGACCCAGTACTTC. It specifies CASSLLNQETQYF.

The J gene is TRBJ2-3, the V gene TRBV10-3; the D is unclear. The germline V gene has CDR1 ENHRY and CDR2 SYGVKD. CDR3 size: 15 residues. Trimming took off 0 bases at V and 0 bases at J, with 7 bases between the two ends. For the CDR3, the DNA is TGTGCCATCAGTGAGTCCTTCGCGAGCACAGATACGCAGTATTTT. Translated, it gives CAISESFASTDTQYF.

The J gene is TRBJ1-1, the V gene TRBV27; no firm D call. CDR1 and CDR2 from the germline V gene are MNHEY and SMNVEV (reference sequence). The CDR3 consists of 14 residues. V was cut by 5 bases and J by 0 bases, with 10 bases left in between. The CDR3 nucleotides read TGTGCCAGCAGTATCAACCCGATGAACACTGAAGCTTTCTTT. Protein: CASSINPMNTEAFF.

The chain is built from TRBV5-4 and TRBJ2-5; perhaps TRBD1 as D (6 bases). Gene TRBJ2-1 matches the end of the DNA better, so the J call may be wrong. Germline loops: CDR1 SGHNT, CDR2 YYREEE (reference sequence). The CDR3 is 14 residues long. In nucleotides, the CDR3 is TGTGCCAGCAGCTCACCCAGGGGCAAGAATGAGCAGTTCTTC. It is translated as CASSSPRGKNEQFF.

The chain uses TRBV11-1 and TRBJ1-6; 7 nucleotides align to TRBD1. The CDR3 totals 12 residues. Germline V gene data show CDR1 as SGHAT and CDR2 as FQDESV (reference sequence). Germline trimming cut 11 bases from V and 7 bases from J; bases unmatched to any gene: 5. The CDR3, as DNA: TGTGCCTCCGGGACAGAGAATTCACCCCTCCACTTT. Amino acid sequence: CASGTENSPLHF.

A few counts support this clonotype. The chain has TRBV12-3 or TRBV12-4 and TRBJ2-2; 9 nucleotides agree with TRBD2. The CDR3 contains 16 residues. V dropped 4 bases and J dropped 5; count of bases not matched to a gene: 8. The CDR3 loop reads CASSSLAGARTGELFF. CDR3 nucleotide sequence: TGTGCCAGCAGTTCGTTAGCGGGAGCGCGGACCGGGGAGCTGTTTTTT.

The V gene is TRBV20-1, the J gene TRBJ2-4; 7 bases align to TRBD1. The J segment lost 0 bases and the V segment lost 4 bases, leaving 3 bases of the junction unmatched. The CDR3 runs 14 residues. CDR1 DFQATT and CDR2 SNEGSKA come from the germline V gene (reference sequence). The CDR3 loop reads CSANRGLAKNIQYF. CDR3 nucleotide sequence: TGCAGTGCTAACAGGGGCCTAGCCAAAAACATTCAGTACTTC.